These 22 T cell receptor beta chains originate from one sample sequenced in a study of naive and memory T cell subsets. An equimolar mix of two oligonucleotides served as the beta constant-region primer for TRBC1 and TRBC2. Nested alpha and beta constant-region primers with the SP2 primer drove four PCR rounds on ligated cDNA. TCRdb analysed the UMI-ligation and nested PCR reads with MiXCR anew, one entry per CDR3 protein. Of some 83,000 distinct CDR3 sequences listed, approximately 9.2% are singletons. The sequencing input was naive CD8+ T cells from blood. These TCRs come from a human donor in good health.

A few counts support this clonotype. The V call is TRBV25-1, the J call TRBJ2-1; 8 nucleotides line up with TRBD2. Germline loops: CDR1 MGHDK, CDR2 SYGVNS. Losses at the gene ends were 8 bases for V and 3 bases for J; bases not matched to a gene: 12. This CDR3 is built from 16 residues. The CDR3 region is CASAPTALADYNEQFF. The CDR3 DNA reads TGTGCCAGCGCTCCTACGGCACTAGCGGACTACAATGAGCAGTTCTTC.

This clonotype was observed a handful of times. This chain uses TRBV15 with TRBJ2-7, with TRBD2 as a possible D gene (6 bases). The CDR3 is made up of 17 amino acids. Germline lookup yields CDR1 LNHNV and CDR2 YYDKDF (reference sequence). The germline V and J ends were trimmed by 0 bases and 1 base, with 16 bases remaining between them. The CDR3 region is CATSRDSGRPSSYEQYF. CDR3 bases: TGTGCCACCAGCAGAGATTCGGGGAGGCCGTCATCCTACGAGCAGTACTTC.

A few counts support this clonotype. The chain links TRBV2 to TRBJ2-1, with D maybe TRBD2 (6 bases). The V and J ends lost 3 bases and 5 bases respectively, with 17 bases between them. CDR3 size: 16 residues. The germline V gene has CDR1 SNHLY and CDR2 FYNNEI. This CDR3 is CASSDATSQPDNEQFF. In DNA, the CDR3 is TGTGCCAGCAGTGATGCAACTAGCCAGCCCGACAATGAGCAGTTCTTC. Filled out from reference TRBV2 and TRBJ2-1, the complete variable domain reads EPEVTQTPSHQVTQMGQEVILRCVPISNHLYFYWYRQILGQKVEFLVSFYNNEISEKSEIFDDQFSVERPDGSNFTLKIRSTKLEDSAMYFCASSDATSQPDNEQFFGPGTRLTVL.

This clonotype was counted a few times. The chain recombines TRBV7-9 with TRBJ1-2; D uncertain. The CDR3 has 17 amino acids. The V end was cut by 2 bases, the J end by 5 bases, with 21 bases between. The germline V gene encodes CDR1 SEHNR and CDR2 FQNEAQ (reference sequence). CDR3: CASSLLSRVPRWYGYTF. The CDR3 DNA follows: TGTGCCAGCAGCTTACTGAGTCGGGTCCCTCGGTGGTATGGCTACACCTTC. Complete variable domain (other parts from reference TRBV7-9 and TRBJ1-2): DTGVSQNPRHKITKRGQNVTFRCDPISEHNRLYWYRQTLGQGPEFLTYFQNEAQLEKSRLLSDRFSAERPKGSFSTLEIQRTEQGDSAMYLCASSLLSRVPRWYGYTFGSGTRLTVV.

This clonotype was picked up many times. The rearrangement joins TRBV29-1 to TRBJ2-5; possibly TRBD1 or TRBD2 for D (5 bases each). This CDR3 has 14 amino acids. Trimming removed 3 bases from V and 3 bases from J, with 14 bases in between. Germline assignment: CDR1 SQVTM and CDR2 ANQGSEA. In nucleotides, the CDR3 is TGCAGCGTTGAGCAGGGACGGATTAAAGAGACCCAGTACTTC. It yields the protein CSVEQGRIKETQYF.

This clonotype has more than one count but fewer than ten. The chain carries TRBV3-1 and TRBJ2-3, with unresolved D. V lost 0 bases and J 0 bases, leaving 4 bases between the germline ends. This CDR3 is 14 amino acids long. Germline V gene data show CDR1 as LGHDT and CDR2 as YNNKEL (reference sequence). The CDR3 sequence: CASSQDPSTDTQYF. The CDR3 region has the DNA TGTGCCAGCAGCCAAGACCCTAGCACAGATACGCAGTATTTT.

This clonotype occurred a few times. V usage is TRBV10-3 and J usage is TRBJ1-3; possible D gene TRBD1, 5 bases. CDR1 and CDR2 from the germline V gene are ENHRY and SYGVKD. The CDR3 consists of 15 residues. V was shortened by 4 bases and J by 0 bases, with 10 bases between the two germline ends. The DNA of the CDR3 is TGTGCCATCAGTGCCTCCCAGGGCTCTGGAAACACCATATATTTT. This codes for CAISASQGSGNTIYF.

This clonotype was counted a single time. The genes are TRBV4-2 and TRBJ1-4, with 7 bases matching TRBD1. With V trimmed by 0 bases and J by 0 bases, 4 bases remained unmatched. This CDR3 region has 17 residues. Per germline, CDR1 LGHNA and CDR2 YNFKEQ. The CDR3 sequence is CASSQDIGTATNEKLFF. The DNA of the CDR3 is TGTGCCAGCAGCCAAGATATCGGGACAGCAACTAATGAAAAACTGTTTTTT.

The CDR3 sequence: CASSQQGAGNEQFF. The CDR3 DNA reads TGTGCCAGCAGCCAGCAGGGGGCGGGCAATGAGCAGTTCTTC. The chain recombines TRBV7-6 with TRBJ2-1; TRBD1 matches at 8 bases. The length of the CDR3 is 14 residues. V was pared by 5 bases and J by 6 bases, with 6 bases of the junction left unmatched. Germline CDR1 is SGHVS and CDR2 is FNYEAQ. Full variable domain (remainder filled in from reference TRBV7-6 and TRBJ2-1): GAGVSQSPRYKVTKRGQDVALRCDPISGHVSLYWYRQALGQGPEFLTYFNYEAQQDKSGLPNDRFSAERPEGSISTLTIQRTEQRDSAMYRCASSQQGAGNEQFFGPGTRLTVL.

This clonotype was picked up many times. This chain connects TRBV6-6 to TRBJ2-5; 9 positions agree with TRBD2. CDR1 and CDR2 from the germline V gene are MNHNY and SVGAGI (reference sequence). Losses at the gene ends were 6 bases for V and 6 bases for J; bases not matched to a gene: 14. The CDR3 contains 16 residues. This CDR3 is CASSPNVGSGSKTQYF. CDR3 in DNA: TGTGCCAGCAGCCCCAATGTTGGTAGCGGGAGCAAGACCCAGTACTTC.

The chain has TRBV29-1 and TRBJ2-2; 11 nucleotides align to TRBD1. V gave up 4 bases and J gave up 2 bases; unmatched junction bases: 9. Germline CDR1 is SQVTM and CDR2 is ANQGSEA. The CDR3 is made up of 17 amino acids. In DNA, the CDR3 is TGCAGCGTTGGTCGGTGGGACAGGGGGGTAAACACCGGGGAGCTGTTTTTT. Protein: CSVGRWDRGVNTGELFF.

For this clonotype: The germline gene is not matched at one end of the junction; a read error may be the cause. The rearrangement joins TRBV4-1 to TRBJ2-7; tentative D call: TRBD1 (6 bases). Germline V gene sequence: CDR1 MGHRA, CDR2 YSYEKL. This CDR3 has 11 amino acids. CDR3 sequence: CASSQGRDKAF. Written as DNA, the CDR3 is TGCGCCAGCAGCCAAGGACGGGACAAGGCTTTC.

This clonotype was seen ten or more times. The gene calls are TRBV2 and TRBJ2-3; the match to TRBD2 covers 9 bases. V lost 6 bases, J lost 1 base, and 8 bases stayed unmatched. The CDR3 sequence is 16 residues long. In germline, CDR1 is SNHLY, CDR2 FYNNEI. CDR3 residues: CASRGPGLAGTDTQYF. The CDR3 DNA reads TGTGCCAGCAGGGGGCCGGGACTAGCAGGCACAGATACGCAGTATTTT.

This clonotype was picked up many times. V usage is TRBV19 and J usage is TRBJ2-3, with D perhaps being TRBD1 or TRBD2 (6 bases each). This CDR3 spans 14 amino acids. The germline V and J ends were trimmed by 3 bases and 4 bases, with 11 bases remaining between them. Per germline, CDR1 LNHDA and CDR2 SQIVND (reference sequence). For the CDR3, the DNA is TGTGCCAGTAGTATGAATGGGGGGCCAGATACGCAGTATTTT. This translates into CASSMNGGPDTQYF. The entire variable domain, with the rest obtained from reference TRBV19 and TRBJ2-3, is as follows: DGGITQSPKYLFRKEGQNVTLSCEQNLNHDAMYWYRQDPGQGLRLIYYSQIVNDFQKGDIAEGYSVSREKKESFPLTVTSAQKNPTAFYLCASSMNGGPDTQYFGPGTRLTVL.

This clonotype has ten or more counts. The CDR3 loop reads CASSGGTTSYEQYF. The CDR3 bases are TGTGCCAGCAGTGGAGGGACAACTTCCTACGAGCAGTACTTC. The genes are TRBV28 and TRBJ2-7; D may correspond to TRBD1 or TRBD2 (6 bases each). Germline V gene lookup returns CDR1 MDHEN and CDR2 SYDVKM. This CDR3 is built from 14 residues. The germline V and J ends were trimmed by 5 bases and 1 base, with 12 bases remaining between them.

This clonotype has more than one count but fewer than ten. This sequence joins TRBV5-1 and TRBJ2-3; no definite D call. Germline-derived CDR1 and CDR2 are SGHRS and YFSETQ. V was pared by 0 bases and J by 4 bases, with 9 bases between. The CDR3 spans 14 residues. Written as DNA, the CDR3 is TGCGCCAGCAGCTTGGATCCTGCATCAGATACGCAGTATTTT. Amino acids: CASSLDPASDTQYF.

This chain connects TRBV20-1 to TRBJ2-7; D is possibly TRBD2 (5 bases). CDR3 length: 16 amino acids. Germline values: CDR1 DFQATT, CDR2 SNEGSKA (reference sequence). Trimming stripped 0 bases from V and 0 bases from J, with 15 bases between. In DNA, the CDR3 is TGCAGTGCTAGAGATGGACTTGGCGGAGGCTCCTACGAGCAGTACTTC. Translating it yields CSARDGLGGGSYEQYF.

Ten or more counts support this clonotype. The chain combines TRBV24-1 with TRBJ2-7; the match to TRBD1 covers 9 bases. The CDR3 extends over 15 amino acids. V lost 5 bases and J lost 3; bases outside the gene matches: 7. Germline CDR1 KGHDR, CDR2 SFDVKD. The chain's CDR3 is CATSAPRTGVYEQYF. In DNA form, the CDR3 reads TGTGCCACCAGTGCCCCTCGGACAGGGGTCTACGAGCAGTACTTC.

CDR3 sequence: CASSLAVGAIQETQYF. As DNA, the CDR3 is TGCGCCAGCAGCTTGGCCGTAGGGGCAATACAAGAGACCCAGTACTTC. The chain employs TRBV5-1 and TRBJ2-5, with a weak D call TRBD1 (5 bases). The CDR3 length is 16 residues. V was shortened by 0 bases and J by 2 bases, with 14 bases between the two germline ends. Germline CDR1 reads SGHRS; CDR2 reads YFSETQ.

This clonotype was seen more than once but under ten times. The chain uses TRBV12-3 or TRBV12-4 and TRBJ1-1; D possibly corresponds to TRBD1 (6 bases). The CDR3 length is 14 residues. V dropped 3 bases and J dropped 5 bases, with 13 bases sitting between them. The CDR3 sequence: CASSFSGARTEAFF. The CDR3 region has the DNA TGTGCCAGCAGTTTCTCAGGGGCCCGGACTGAAGCTTTCTTT.

This clonotype was counted only a few times. This chain links TRBV7-6 with TRBJ2-1; 7 bases fit TRBD2. Per the germline V gene, CDR1 is SGHVS and CDR2 is FNYEAQ. This CDR3 is 15 amino acids long. After removal of 6 bases from V and 5 bases from J, the junction contained 10 bases not matched to a gene. This CDR3 is CASSPGRGLNNEQFF. CDR3 DNA: TGTGCCAGCAGTCCCGGCCGGGGACTAAACAATGAGCAGTTCTTC.

This clonotype was seen many times. The V gene is TRBV28, the J gene TRBJ2-5; D call uncertain. The germline gives CDR1 MDHEN, CDR2 SYDVKM. V lost 1 base to trimming and J lost 9 bases, with 15 bases between them. The CDR3 has 14 amino acids. The CDR3 protein is CASSLSAWLVAQYF. The CDR3 DNA sequence: TGTGCCAGCAGTTTATCGGCATGGCTGGTGGCCCAGTACTTC.